Shown below are 7 T cell receptor beta chains from a single sample sequenced in a study of blood T cells in healthy people across ages. A second about 7 to 11 cycle PCR used barcoded and J-beta primers. From the 5' RACE reads, TCRdb called clonotypes with MiXCR, one entry per CDR3 protein. Of approximately 810,000 distinct CDR3 sequences in the sample, about 28% were seen once. Sequenced sample: blood. All receptors derive from a woman aged 80 or over in good health.

The table lists this clonotype with a few counts. This chain joins TRBV2 and TRBJ2-2, with 11 bases matching TRBD1. This CDR3 contains 16 residues. Germline V lookup: CDR1 SNHLY, CDR2 FYNNEI. V trimming: 6 bases; J trimming: 6 bases; junction bases outside the gene matches: 9. The CDR3 sequence is CASSVGQGGRAGELFF. The CDR3 nucleotides read TGTGCCAGCAGCGTGGGACAGGGGGGACGAGCCGGGGAGCTGTTTTTT.

This clonotype was picked up many times. The chain is built from TRBV7-2 and TRBJ2-1; 8 nucleotides agree with TRBD2. The V gene end was trimmed by 3 bases and the J gene end by 4 bases; junction bases not matched to a gene: 2. Germline V gene sequence: CDR1 SGHTA, CDR2 FQGNSA. This CDR3 has 14 residues. The CDR3 here is CASSLTSAYNEQFF. CDR3 in DNA: TGTGCCAGCAGCTTGACTAGCGCGTACAATGAGCAGTTCTTC.

This clonotype turned up a few times. The CDR3 loop reads CASSLGVTGGNFDETQYF. As DNA, the CDR3 is TGTGCCAGCAGCTTAGGGGTAACAGGGGGAAACTTCGATGAGACCCAGTACTTC. The genes are TRBV7-2 and TRBJ2-5, with TRBD1 matching 8 bases. Germline V CDR1 and CDR2: SGHTA, FQGNSA. This CDR3 has 18 residues. The V gene end was trimmed by 1 base and the J gene end by 5 bases; junction bases not matched to a gene: 15.

This clonotype was picked up many times. This chain connects TRBV7-2 to TRBJ2-3, with D perhaps being TRBD1 or TRBD2 (6 bases each). The CDR3 is 15 amino acids. V lost 4 bases to trimming and J lost 2 bases, with 13 bases between them. CDR1 and CDR2 from the germline V gene are SGHTA and FQGNSA. The DNA for the CDR3 is TGTGCCAGCAGCTCGGGGGCCCCAACCACAGATACGCAGTATTTT. This translates into CASSSGAPTTDTQYF.

This clonotype was counted between two and nine times. The rearrangement joins TRBV6-5 to TRBJ1-5, with no clear D. With 6 bases removed from V and 4 bases from J, the gap between germline ends came to 10 bases. Germline CDR1 reads MNHEY; CDR2 reads SVGAGI. This CDR3 spans 13 amino acids. Written as DNA, the CDR3 is TGTGCCAGCAGCCTACATTTAAATCAGCCCCAGCATTTT. Encoded protein: CASSLHLNQPQHF.

This clonotype showed up many times. The chain links TRBV4-3 to TRBJ1-2, with D possibly matching TRBD1 (5 bases). The CDR3 is 15 amino acids. V shed 1 base and J shed 8 bases, with 17 bases lying between them. CDR1 and CDR2 (germline): LGHNA, YSLEER. CDR3 nucleotide sequence: TGCGCCAGCAGCCAAGGAGGGTCTGGGGGGAACGGCTACACCTTC. Translating it yields CASSQGGSGGNGYTF.

This clonotype showed up just once. The V and J genes are TRBV7-6 and TRBJ2-2; weak D call: TRBD1 (6 bases). Between the trimmed V and J ends, which lost 0 bases and 5 bases, there was a span of 16 bases. The CDR3 contains 17 residues. The V gene's germline CDR1 is SGHVS and CDR2 FNYEAQ. The CDR3 region is CASSLAPGGSYTGELFF. DNA for the CDR3: TGTGCCAGCAGCTTAGCGCCTGGGGGCAGTTATACCGGGGAGCTGTTTTTT. The variable domain in full, with the rest retrieved from reference TRBV7-6 and TRBJ2-2, is GAGVSQSPRYKVTKRGQDVALRCDPISGHVSLYWYRQALGQGPEFLTYFNYEAQQDKSGLPNDRFSAERPEGSISTLTIQRTEQRDSAMYRCASSLAPGGSYTGELFFGEGSRLTVL.